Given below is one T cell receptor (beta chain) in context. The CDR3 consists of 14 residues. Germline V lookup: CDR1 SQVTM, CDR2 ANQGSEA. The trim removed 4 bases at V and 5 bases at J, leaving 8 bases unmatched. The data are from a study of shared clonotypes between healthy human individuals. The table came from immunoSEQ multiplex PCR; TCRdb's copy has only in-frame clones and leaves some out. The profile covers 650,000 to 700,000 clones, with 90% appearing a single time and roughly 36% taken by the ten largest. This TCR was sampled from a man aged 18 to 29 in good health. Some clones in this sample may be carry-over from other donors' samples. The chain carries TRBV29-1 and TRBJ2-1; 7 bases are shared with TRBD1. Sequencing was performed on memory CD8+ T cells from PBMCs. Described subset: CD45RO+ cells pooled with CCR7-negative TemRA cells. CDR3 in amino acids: CSVVQGRLNNEQFF. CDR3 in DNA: TGCAGCGTTGTACAGGGGCGCCTTAACAATGAGCAGTTCTTC.